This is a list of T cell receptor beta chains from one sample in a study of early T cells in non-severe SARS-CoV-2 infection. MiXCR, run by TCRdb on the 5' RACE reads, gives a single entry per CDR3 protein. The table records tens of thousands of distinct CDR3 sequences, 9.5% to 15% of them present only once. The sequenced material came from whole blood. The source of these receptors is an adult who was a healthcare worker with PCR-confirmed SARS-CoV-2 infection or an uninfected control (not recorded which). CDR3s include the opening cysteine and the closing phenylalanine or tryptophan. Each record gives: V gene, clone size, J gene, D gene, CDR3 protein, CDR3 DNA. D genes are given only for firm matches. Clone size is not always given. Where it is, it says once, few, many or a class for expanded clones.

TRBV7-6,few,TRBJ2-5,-,CASSPTVQETQYF,TGTGCCAGCAGCCCGACGGTACAAGAGACCCAGTACTTC
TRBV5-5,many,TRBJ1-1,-,CASSLLGDEAFF,TGTGCCAGCAGCCTTCTCGGCGATGAAGCTTTCTTT
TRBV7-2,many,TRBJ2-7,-,CASSSSGDPSYEQYF,TGTGCCAGCAGCTCCTCCGGGGACCCCTCCTACGAGCAGTACTTC
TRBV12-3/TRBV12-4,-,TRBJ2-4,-,CASSLTVAKNIQYF,TGTGCCAGCAGTTTGACAGTAGCCAAAAACATTCAGTACTTC
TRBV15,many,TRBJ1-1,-,CATSRDLRRNTEAFF,TGTGCCACCAGCAGAGATCTCAGGCGTAACACTGAAGCTTTCTTT
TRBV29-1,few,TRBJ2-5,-,CSVYQGGETQYF,TGCAGCGTATACCAGGGGGGAGAGACCCAGTACTTC
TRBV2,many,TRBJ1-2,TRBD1,CASRLERTGNGYTF,TGTGCCAGCAGACTCGAGAGGACAGGGAATGGCTACACCTTC
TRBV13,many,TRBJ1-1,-,CASSTEGLLNTEAFF,TGTGCCAGCAGCACCGAGGGGTTACTGAACACTGAAGCTTTCTTT
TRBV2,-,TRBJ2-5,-,CASRSGSQWQETQYF,TGTGCCAGCAGGTCCGGGTCCCAGTGGCAAGAGACCCAGTACTTC
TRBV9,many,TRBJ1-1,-,CASSVALWDTEAFF,TGTGCCAGCAGCGTCGCGTTATGGGACACTGAAGCTTTCTTT
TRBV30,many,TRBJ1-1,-,CAWSVWGEAFF,TGTGCCTGGAGTGTATGGGGGGAAGCTTTCTTT
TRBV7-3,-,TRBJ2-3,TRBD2,CASSLGGLAGAGDTQYF,TGTGCCAGCAGCTTGGGAGGCCTAGCGGGAGCCGGAGATACGCAGTATTTT
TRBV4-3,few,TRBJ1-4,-,CASSQEFHGGSEKLFF,TGCGCCAGCAGCCAAGAGTTCCACGGTGGGAGCGAAAAACTGTTTTTT
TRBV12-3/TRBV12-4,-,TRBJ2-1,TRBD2,CASSYTSGRDIEQFF,TGTGCCAGCAGTTATACTAGCGGGAGAGATATTGAGCAGTTCTTC
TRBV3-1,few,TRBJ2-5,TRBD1,CASSQGGGEPVETQYF,TGTGCCAGCAGCCAAGGAGGGGGCGAACCCGTTGAGACCCAGTACTTC
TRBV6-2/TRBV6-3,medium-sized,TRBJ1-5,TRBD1,CASSFTGGGQPQHF,TGTGCCAGCAGTTTCACAGGGGGTGGGCAGCCCCAGCATTTT
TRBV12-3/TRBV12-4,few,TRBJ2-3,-,CASSPRASPPTDTQYF,TGTGCCAGCAGTCCTCGGGCCTCCCCTCCGACAGATACGCAGTATTTT
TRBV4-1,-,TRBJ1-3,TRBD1,CASSQGRQGYSENTIYF,TGCGCCAGCAGCCAAGGGAGACAGGGCTATTCTGAAAACACCATATATTTT
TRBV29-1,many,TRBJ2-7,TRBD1,CSVDKGTGALGEQYF,TGCAGCGTTGATAAGGGGACAGGGGCCTTGGGGGAGCAGTACTTC
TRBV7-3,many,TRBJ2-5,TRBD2,CASSSASGSGETQYF,TGTGCCAGCAGCTCGGCAAGCGGGAGTGGGGAGACCCAGTACTTC
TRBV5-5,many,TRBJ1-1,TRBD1,CASSARDRGFTEAFF,TGTGCCAGCAGCGCACGGGACAGGGGATTTACTGAAGCTTTCTTT
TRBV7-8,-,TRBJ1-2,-,CASSSSRAQGYLGYTF,TGTGCCAGCAGCTCAAGCAGGGCACAGGGCTATTTAGGCTACACCTTC
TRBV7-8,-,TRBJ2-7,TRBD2,CASSLGVGTSGYEQYF,TGTGCCAGCAGCTTAGGGGTTGGGACTAGCGGTTACGAGCAGTACTTC
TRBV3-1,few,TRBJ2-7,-,CASSQLVGPYEQYF,TGTGCCAGCAGCCAATTGGTAGGGCCCTACGAGCAGTACTTC
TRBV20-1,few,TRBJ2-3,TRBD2,CSARVTSGGPGYF,TGCAGTGCTAGAGTAACTAGCGGGGGGCCGGGGTATTTT
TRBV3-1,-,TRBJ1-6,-,CASSQEIGSGNSPLHF,TGTGCCAGCAGCCAAGAAATTGGGTCAGGAAATTCACCCCTCCACTTT
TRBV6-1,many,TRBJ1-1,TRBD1,CASSELGQGGTEAFF,TGTGCCAGCAGTGAACTGGGGCAGGGGGGGACTGAAGCTTTCTTT
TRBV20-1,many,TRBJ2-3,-,CSARDPLSSTDTQYF,TGCAGTGCTAGAGATCCTTTATCTAGCACAGATACGCAGTATTTT
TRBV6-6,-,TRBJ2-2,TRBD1,CAIRGGPGGTGELFF,TGTGCCATCAGAGGGGGCCCGGGTGGCACCGGGGAGCTGTTTTTT
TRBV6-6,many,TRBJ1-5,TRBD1,CASRTPTGSGQPQHF,TGTGCCAGCAGGACCCCGACAGGGAGCGGTCAGCCCCAGCATTTT
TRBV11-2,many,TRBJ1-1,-,CASGVSTEAFF,TGTGCCAGCGGGGTGAGCACTGAAGCTTTCTTT
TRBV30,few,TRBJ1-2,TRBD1,CAWTTGLDYGYTF,TGTGCCTGGACGACAGGGCTAGACTATGGCTACACCTTC
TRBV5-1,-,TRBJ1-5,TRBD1,CASSQDPGQSLWSQHF,TGCGCCAGCAGCCAAGACCCGGGACAGTCCCTATGGTCCCAGCATTTT
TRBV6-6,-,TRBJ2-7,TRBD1,CASSYSDRVVAEQYF,TGTGCCAGCAGTTACTCGGACAGGGTTGTGGCCGAGCAGTACTTC
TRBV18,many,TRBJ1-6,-,CASSPLRDGNSPLHF,TGTGCCAGCTCACCACTAAGGGACGGAAATTCACCCCTCCACTTT
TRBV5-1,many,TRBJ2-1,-,CASSPPTGSYNEQFF,TGCGCCAGCAGCCCCCCGACAGGCTCCTACAATGAGCAGTTCTTC
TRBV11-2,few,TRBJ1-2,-,CASSLAGGRLGDTF,TGTGCCAGCAGCTTAGCCGGAGGCAGGCTGGGTGACACCTTC
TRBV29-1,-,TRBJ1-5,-,CSVVPGTTDQPQHF,TGCAGCGTTGTCCCCGGGACGACCGACCAGCCCCAGCATTTT
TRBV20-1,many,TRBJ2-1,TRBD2,CSAAPTSGGGNEQFF,TGCAGTGCTGCCCCGACTAGCGGGGGGGGTAATGAGCAGTTCTTC
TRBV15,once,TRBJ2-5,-,CATSKQGGETQYF,TGTGCCACCAGCAAGCAGGGCGGAGAGACCCAGTACTTC